One and the same sample provided the 16 T cell receptor beta chains below, sequenced in a study of shared clonotypes between healthy human individuals. The method was immunoSEQ multiplex PCR; TCRdb's version includes in-frame clones alone and lacks a portion of them. The profile shows about 2 million clones, 90% to 95% of them singletons. Sample: naive CD4+ T cells sorted from blood. Noted subset: CD45RA+ positively selected. Source of these receptors: a man aged 18 to 30 in good health.

In this sample, this clone turned up once. The chain employs TRBV5-4 and TRBJ2-7, with D tentatively TRBD1 (6 bases). V lost 1 base, J lost 0 bases, and 11 bases lay in between. CDR3 length equals 15 residues. The germline V gene encodes CDR1 SGHNT and CDR2 YYREEE (reference sequence). For the CDR3, the DNA is TGTGCCAGCAGCTTGTATCCGGACAGCTCCTACGAGCAGTACTTC. It yields the protein CASSLYPDSSYEQYF.

This sequence joins TRBV10-2 and TRBJ2-7, with 10 bases matching TRBD2. The CDR3 extends over 14 amino acids. Germline CDR1 reads WSHSY; CDR2 reads SAAADI. The junction had 1 base not matched to a gene; V was cut back by 4 bases and J by 1 base. The CDR3 DNA sequence: TGCGCCAGCAGTGTAGCGGGAGGTTCCTACGAGCAGTACTTC. Amino acids: CASSVAGGSYEQYF.

This chain uses TRBV18 with TRBJ2-7; D unclear. This CDR3 has 13 residues. Trimming cost V 6 bases and J 0 bases, with 9 bases left between them. The germline V gene encodes CDR1 KGHSH and CDR2 LQKENI. CDR3 sequence (DNA): TGTGCCAGCTCTCTCAGTAGCTCCTACGAGCAGTACTTC. Translating it yields CASSLSSSYEQYF.

V gene TRBV28 combines with J gene TRBJ2-2; TRBD1 aligns across 8 bases. There are 15 residues in the CDR3. Per the germline V gene, CDR1 is MDHEN and CDR2 is SYDVKM. With 8 bases clipped from V and 7 bases from J, the junction kept 12 bases outside the gene matches. CDR3 bases: TGTGCCAGCCAGGGGGCGCTCGGGGGTATCGGGGAGCTGTTTTTT. Amino acid sequence: CASQGALGGIGELFF.

The chain couples TRBV6-6 to TRBJ1-5; perhaps TRBD1 as D (6 bases). CDR1 is MNHNY and CDR2 is SVGAGI in the germline V gene (reference sequence). The CDR3 sequence is 14 residues long. V lost 10 bases and J 1 base, leaving 14 bases between the germline ends. The DNA of the CDR3 is TGTGCCACCTATCTGGGGGCGAGCAATCAGCCCCAGCATTTT. Encoded protein: CATYLGASNQPQHF.

The chain recombines TRBV29-1 with TRBJ1-2; D may be TRBD1 (6 bases). The CDR3 loop spans 14 amino acids. Trimming cost V 0 bases and J 4 bases, with 12 bases left between them. Per the germline V gene, CDR1 is SQVTM and CDR2 is ANQGSEA. The CDR3 sequence: CSVEEAGQSYGYTF. The CDR3 coding sequence is TGCAGCGTTGAAGAAGCCGGACAGAGCTATGGCTACACCTTC.

This chain connects TRBV19 to TRBJ1-5, with a tentative D call TRBD1 (5 bases). Germline V CDR1 and CDR2: LNHDA, SQIVND (reference sequence). V dropped 5 bases and J dropped 7 bases, with 15 bases sitting between them. The CDR3 contains 14 residues. The CDR3 loop reads CASSSPGGGQPQHF. CDR3 bases: TGTGCCAGTAGTTCCCCCGGGGGTGGACAGCCCCAGCATTTT.

V usage is TRBV7-2 and J usage is TRBJ1-2; the D is unclear. Trimming took off 2 bases at V and 0 bases at J, with 7 bases between the two ends. The germline V gene encodes CDR1 SGHTA and CDR2 FQGNSA. The CDR3 loop spans 14 amino acids. CDR3 sequence: CASSLSLANYGYTF. The DNA for the CDR3 is TGTGCCAGCAGCTTATCGCTGGCTAACTATGGCTACACCTTC.

About this clone itself: The junction does not match germline at one end; this may be a read error. The chain has TRBV5-6 and TRBJ2-7, with 7 bases fitting TRBD2. The length of the CDR3 is 14 residues. Germline values: CDR1 SGHDT, CDR2 YYEEEE. DNA for the CDR3: TGTGCCAGCAGCTCTCGAATTAGCGGGTGGGAGCGGTACTTC. Residues: CASSSRISGWERYF.

The count of this clone is one. Other nucleotide sequences from this sample produce the same CDR3. The chain employs TRBV18 and TRBJ1-2; possible D gene TRBD1, 5 bases. V lost 2 bases, J lost 0 bases, and 10 bases lay in between. The CDR3 is 15 residues long. In germline, CDR1 is KGHSH, CDR2 LQKENI. CDR3 sequence (DNA): TGTGCCAGCTCACCAGGGGCCGACACTAACTATGGCTACACCTTC. It specifies CASSPGADTNYGYTF.

J is TRBJ2-5 and V is TRBV27; 12 bases agree with TRBD2. The V and J ends lost 6 bases and 5 bases, in that order; junction bases with no gene match: 10. There are 16 residues in the CDR3. The germline gives CDR1 MNHEY, CDR2 SMNVEV (reference sequence). The DNA for the CDR3 is TGTGCCAGCAGCCCGGGACTAGCGGGCCTAAGGGAGACCCAGTACTTC. Encoded protein: CASSPGLAGLRETQYF.

The V gene is TRBV18, the J gene TRBJ2-7; 9 nucleotides line up with TRBD1. The V gene's germline CDR1 is KGHSH and CDR2 LQKENI. The CDR3 extends over 14 amino acids. V gave up 6 bases and J gave up 6 bases; unmatched junction bases: 9. As DNA, the CDR3 is TGTGCCAGCTCCCCCGGGACAGGGTTGGGCGAGCAGTACTTC. Amino acid sequence: CASSPGTGLGEQYF.

The V call is TRBV11-2, the J call TRBJ2-1; 7 positions agree with TRBD1. Germline CDR1 reads SGHAT; CDR2 reads FQNNGV. CDR3 length: 12 amino acids. V gave up 4 bases and J gave up 15 bases; unmatched junction bases: 9. The CDR3 here is CASSYIRQGLFF. The CDR3, as DNA: TGTGCCAGCAGCTACATTAGACAGGGTCTGTTCTTC.

This chain links TRBV4-3 with TRBJ2-7, with D possibly being TRBD1 (5 bases). Per germline, CDR1 LGHNA and CDR2 YSLEER. CDR3 length: 18 amino acids. Between the trimmed V and J ends, which lost 0 bases and 2 bases, there was a span of 20 bases. CDR3 residues: CASSQEKFDSTTPYEQYF. The CDR3 DNA is TGCGCCAGCAGCCAAGAGAAATTTGACAGTACCACACCCTACGAGCAGTACTTC.

V usage is TRBV5-1 and J usage is TRBJ1-1; no firm D call. The CDR3 length is 15 residues. V was trimmed by 1 base and J by 1 base, leaving 11 bases between them. CDR1 is SGHRS, CDR2 YFSETQ, per germline. DNA for the CDR3: TGCGCCAGCAGCTTGTCGGCAGGTGAGAACACTGAAGCTTTCTTT. As protein: CASSLSAGENTEAFF.

J is TRBJ2-7 and V is TRBV4-2; the D is unclear. V lost 0 bases to trimming and J lost 3 bases, with 9 bases between them. Germline V gives CDR1 LGHNA, CDR2 YNFKEQ. This CDR3 is 14 amino acids long. CDR3 sequence (DNA): TGTGCCAGCAGCCAAGAAGGCGGATTCTACGAGCAGTACTTC. It specifies CASSQEGGFYEQYF.